The 22 T cell receptor beta chains presented below share a single source sample, sequenced in a study of pediatric ulcerative colitis (dated by TCRdb to between 2017 and 2020). The library was obtained by the immunoSEQ multiplex PCR assay. In its TCRdb copy, this immuneACCESS table keeps in-frame sequences only and misses some clones. Where compared with another copy, unresolved V genes explain less than half of these, and the others have no known cause. The sample table records 59,000 or so clones; 77% of these occur just once. Roughly 5.2% of the sample goes to the ten largest clones. The sequenced material came from blood. These receptors were collected from a boy younger than 18 with moderate ulcerative colitis.

The CDR3 here is CASSTDRDRAYNEQFF. For the CDR3, the DNA is TGTGCCAGTAGTACGGACCGGGACAGGGCATACAATGAGCAGTTCTTC. The J gene is TRBJ2-1, the V gene TRBV19; 9 bases match TRBD1. This CDR3 has 16 amino acids. Trimming removed 4 bases from V and 4 bases from J; junction bases left unmatched: 8. Germline V gene lookup returns CDR1 LNHDA and CDR2 SQIVND (reference sequence).

The chain uses TRBV7-7 and TRBJ2-1, with D tentatively TRBD1 or TRBD2 (5 bases each). Germline assignment: CDR1 SSHAT and CDR2 FNYEAQ (reference sequence). CDR3 size: 14 residues. V was clipped by 4 bases and J by 9 bases, with 16 bases between them. The CDR3 loop reads CASSSGTDLGEQFF. The DNA for the CDR3 is TGTGCCAGCAGCTCCGGGACCGACCTAGGTGAGCAGTTCTTC.

The count of this clone is one. This rearrangement joins TRBV5-1 to TRBJ1-1; a possible D gene is TRBD1 (5 bases). Deletions cut 0 bases from V and 1 base from J, with 7 bases between. Germline loops: CDR1 SGHRS, CDR2 YFSETQ. This CDR3 has 14 amino acids. The CDR3 DNA reads TGCGCCAGCAGCTTGGTCCAGGGGAACACTGAAGCTTTCTTT. Translated: CASSLVQGNTEAFF.

The CDR3 reads CASSLGMNTEAFF. The CDR3 region has the DNA TGTGCCAGCAGCTTGGGTATGAACACTGAAGCTTTCTTT. The chain joins TRBV5-6 to TRBJ1-1; no clear D gene. This CDR3 contains 13 residues. Germline CDR1 is SGHDT and CDR2 is YYEEEE. The V gene lost 0 bases and the J gene lost 0 bases, with 3 bases spanning the gap.

The count of this clone is one. The chain is built from TRBV5-4 and TRBJ1-1; D remains unclear. The CDR3 sequence is 13 residues long. V was shortened by 4 bases and J by 2 bases, with 9 bases between the two germline ends. The germline gives CDR1 SGHNT, CDR2 YYREEE (reference sequence). In DNA, the CDR3 is TGTGCCAGCAGCGGGCAGATAAACACTGAAGCTTTCTTT. Residues: CASSGQINTEAFF.

Remarks on this clone: The same CDR3 arises from other DNA sequences in this sample as well. In DNA, the CDR3 is TGTGCCAGCAGCGCAACCGGGGGGGAGACCCAGTACTTC. Translation gives CASSATGGETQYF. This chain uses TRBV9 with TRBJ2-5; 7 bases are shared with TRBD2. This CDR3 region has 13 residues. Germline V gives CDR1 SGDLS, CDR2 YYNGEE. V lost 3 bases to trimming and J lost 5 bases; unmatched junction nucleotides: 4.

The chain couples TRBV18 to TRBJ1-2; D perhaps matches TRBD1 (5 bases). V was trimmed by 3 bases and J by 8 bases, leaving 19 bases between them. The CDR3 has 15 residues. The germline V gene has CDR1 KGHSH and CDR2 LQKENI. The CDR3, as DNA: TGTGCCAGCTCACCGTCAGTTAGGGGAGAACGCGGCTACACCTTC. This translates into CASSPSVRGERGYTF. Together with reference TRBV18 and TRBJ1-2, the CDR3 gives the full variable domain: NAGVMQNPRHLVRRRGQEARLRCSPMKGHSHVYWYRQLPEEGLKFMVYLQKENIIDESGMPKERFSAEFPKEGPSILRIQQVVRGDSAAYFCASSPSVRGERGYTFGSGTRLTVV.

The chain combines TRBV5-1 with TRBJ2-1; D may match TRBD1 or TRBD2 (6 bases each). V lost 5 bases and J 4 bases, leaving 22 bases between the germline ends. CDR1 and CDR2 (germline): SGHRS, YFSETQ. The CDR3 is 17 amino acids. CDR3 amino acids: CASSSQGDFAGYNEQFF. CDR3 DNA: TGCGCCAGCAGTTCACAGGGTGATTTTGCGGGGTACAATGAGCAGTTCTTC.

This clone was detected only once. This chain links TRBV2 with TRBJ2-7; possibly TRBD1 or TRBD2 for D (6 bases each). Germline V gene data show CDR1 as SNHLY and CDR2 as FYNNEI. The CDR3 spans 15 residues. Trimming took off 6 bases at V and 1 base at J, with 16 bases between the two ends. In DNA, the CDR3 is TGTGCCAGCAGCTACAGGGAGACTAGTTCCTACGAGCAGTACTTC. This sequence encodes CASSYRETSSYEQYF. The whole variable domain, filled in from reference TRBV2 and TRBJ2-7, reads EPEVTQTPSHQVTQMGQEVILRCVPISNHLYFYWYRQILGQKVEFLVSFYNNEISEKSEIFDDQFSVERPDGSNFTLKIRSTKLEDSAMYFCASSYRETSSYEQYFGPGTRLTVT.

The chain combines TRBV2 with TRBJ2-5, with D unresolved. Germline CDR1 is SNHLY and CDR2 is FYNNEI. Trimming cost V 6 bases and J 5 bases, with 10 bases left between them. The CDR3 is 12 residues long. The CDR3: CASSRSEETQYF. The CDR3 region has the DNA TGTGCCAGCAGCAGGTCGGAGGAGACCCAGTACTTC. Together with reference TRBV2 and TRBJ2-5, the CDR3 gives the full variable domain: EPEVTQTPSHQVTQMGQEVILRCVPISNHLYFYWYRQILGQKVEFLVSFYNNEISEKSEIFDDQFSVERPDGSNFTLKIRSTKLEDSAMYFCASSRSEETQYFGPGTRLLVL.

This clone appeared once. This chain links TRBV7-8 with TRBJ1-5, with TRBD1 as a possible D gene (5 bases). The CDR3 has 14 amino acids. Germline V gene lookup returns CDR1 SGHVS and CDR2 FQNEAQ. Trimming took 1 base from V and 10 from J, leaving 14 bases between them. CDR3 nucleotides: TGTGCCAGCAGCTTAGACGGGGGAGGGGAACCCCAGCATTTT. It specifies CASSLDGGGEPQHF.

The rearrangement uses TRBV25-1 and TRBJ2-5; tentative D call: TRBD2 (5 bases). Germline V gene lookup returns CDR1 MGHDK and CDR2 SYGVNS. Trimming took 8 bases from V and 4 from J, leaving 20 bases between them. The CDR3 contains 15 residues. The chain's CDR3 is CASSHYLGGGETQYF. CDR3 DNA sequence: TGTGCCAGCTCCCATTACCTAGGAGGAGGAGAGACCCAGTACTTC.

This clone was seen once. This chain uses TRBV19 with TRBJ1-3; a possible D gene is TRBD1 (6 bases). With 7 bases removed from V and 1 base from J, the gap between germline ends came to 14 bases. CDR1 LNHDA and CDR2 SQIVND come from the germline V gene (reference sequence). The CDR3 has 15 amino acids. CDR3 loop: CASTDPGVSGNTIYF. The CDR3 DNA follows: TGTGCCAGTACTGACCCAGGGGTATCTGGAAACACCATATATTTT.

This clone was picked up one time. V is TRBV6-1 and J is TRBJ2-7, with D unclear. CDR1 is MNHNS, CDR2 SASEGT, per germline. V lost 0 bases and J lost 4, with 7 bases in between. There are 13 residues in the CDR3. CDR3 DNA: TGTGCCAGCAGTGAAGCGGCAACGTACGAGCAGTACTTC. This sequence encodes CASSEAATYEQYF.

This chain connects TRBV10-3 to TRBJ1-1, with a weak D call TRBD1 (5 bases). The CDR3 spans 14 residues. Germline V gene data show CDR1 as ENHRY and CDR2 as SYGVKD. V was cut by 0 bases and J by 6 bases, with 11 bases left in between. The CDR3 protein is CAISESAGSAEAFF. CDR3 coding DNA: TGTGCCATCAGTGAGTCAGCAGGGAGTGCTGAAGCTTTCTTT.

J is TRBJ2-7 and V is TRBV5-1; TRBD1 aligns across 7 bases. With V trimmed by 4 bases and J by 0 bases, 10 bases remained unmatched. The CDR3 extends over 16 amino acids. Germline V gives CDR1 SGHRS, CDR2 YFSETQ. CDR3 region: CASSPIGTDNSYEQYF. For the CDR3, the DNA is TGCGCCAGCAGCCCAATCGGGACAGACAACTCCTACGAGCAGTACTTC. Full variable domain (missing parts from reference TRBV5-1 and TRBJ2-7): KAGVTQTPRYLIKTRGQQVTLSCSPISGHRSVSWYQQTPGQGLQFLFEYFSETQRNKGNFPGRFSGRQFSNSRSEMNVSTLELGDSALYLCASSPIGTDNSYEQYFGPGTRLTVT.

This clone was recorded a few times. This chain connects TRBV5-1 to TRBJ1-1, with TRBD1 matching 10 bases. After removal of 0 bases from V and 5 bases from J, the junction contained 4 bases not matched to a gene. CDR1 and CDR2 from the germline V gene are SGHRS and YFSETQ. The CDR3 has 15 amino acids. This CDR3 reads CASSLGGTGATEAFF. The CDR3 bases are TGCGCCAGCAGCTTGGGCGGGACAGGGGCTACTGAAGCTTTCTTT.

V gene TRBV11-2 combines with J gene TRBJ1-2; D ambiguous. CDR1 is SGHAT and CDR2 is FQNNGV in the germline V gene. The germline V and J ends were trimmed by 1 base and 0 bases, with 3 bases remaining between them. The CDR3 is made up of 13 amino acids. Here the CDR3 reads CASSLAANYGYTF. The DNA of the CDR3 is TGTGCCAGCAGCTTAGCGGCTAACTATGGCTACACCTTC.

The chain carries TRBV7-9 and TRBJ2-7; D unresolved. V was trimmed by 5 bases and J by 2 bases, leaving 16 bases between them. This CDR3 spans 15 amino acids. Germline CDR1 reads SEHNR; CDR2 reads FQNEAQ (reference sequence). CDR3: CASSPRILSPYEQYF. As DNA, the CDR3 is TGTGCCAGCAGCCCTCGTATCTTAAGCCCCTACGAGCAGTACTTC.

The chain combines TRBV28 with TRBJ2-7, with D unresolved. The CDR3 loop spans 12 amino acids. Germline CDR1 MDHEN, CDR2 SYDVKM. V was pared by 1 base and J by 1 base, with 2 bases between. This CDR3 reads CASSLLSYEQYF. In DNA, the CDR3 is TGTGCCAGCAGTTTATTATCCTACGAGCAGTACTTC.

The rearrangement joins TRBV14 to TRBJ1-4; D is unclear. Germline CDR1 and CDR2: SGHDN and FVKESK. The germline V and J ends were trimmed by 4 bases and 7 bases, with 16 bases remaining between them. The CDR3 spans 15 residues. The CDR3 protein is CASSPSLSSFEKLFF. The CDR3, as DNA: TGTGCCAGCAGCCCTAGCCTGTCAAGCTTTGAAAAACTGTTTTTT.

The J gene is TRBJ1-1, the V gene TRBV5-6, with unresolved D. This CDR3 has 15 amino acids. V shed 4 bases and J shed 1 base, with 14 bases lying between them. The V gene's germline CDR1 is SGHDT and CDR2 YYEEEE. In DNA, the CDR3 is TGTGCCAGCAGCAACCGACCGTCCTCGAACACTGAAGCTTTCTTT. This translates into CASSNRPSSNTEAFF.